This passage covers 21 T cell receptor beta chains from one sample sequenced in a study of HIV-infected children after antiretroviral therapy interruption. A 3' RACE protocol on RNA, with unique molecular identifiers, produced the TCR library. A single record per CDR3 protein comes from TCRdb applying MiXCR to the 3' RACE reads. Of some 38,000 distinct CDR3 sequences in the sample, about 7% were seen once. Sample treatment: PENTA 11 planned treatment interruption arm or continuous ART arm. This specimen consisted of CD45RA+ CD4+ T cells from PBMCs, pooled from several time points, obtained from a donor given antiretroviral therapy, either interrupted or continuous. Subset reported: naive CD4+ CD45RA+ CD45RO- T cells. These receptors were obtained from a pool of human donors with HIV.

Here the CDR3 reads CATTQGEYTEAFF. In nucleotides, the CDR3 is TGTGCCACCACCCAGGGAGAATACACTGAAGCTTTCTTT. The J gene is TRBJ1-1, the V gene TRBV24-1; tentative D call: TRBD1 (5 bases). The CDR3 runs to 13 residues. V lost 8 bases, J lost 3 bases, and 12 bases lay in between. Germline lookup yields CDR1 KGHDR and CDR2 SFDVKD.

This clonotype has a count of ten or more. The chain uses TRBV20-1 and TRBJ2-7; D may correspond to TRBD1 or TRBD2 (5 bases each). Germline CDR1 DFQATT, CDR2 SNEGSKA (reference sequence). V was trimmed by 3 bases and J by 3 bases, leaving 15 bases between them. The CDR3 consists of 14 residues. CDR3 bases: TGCAGTGCTAGCCGACCACAGGCGGGCTACGAGCAGTACTTC. Its translation is CSASRPQAGYEQYF.

This clonotype was seen repeatedly, ten times or more. This chain links TRBV7-2 with TRBJ2-3; no firm D call. The ends were cut back, 1 base at V and 11 bases at J, with 10 bases in the middle. Germline CDR1 SGHTA, CDR2 FQGNSA. This CDR3 is 12 amino acids long. This CDR3 reads CASSLVQVEQYF. The CDR3 DNA is TGTGCCAGCAGCTTAGTTCAGGTGGAGCAGTATTTT.

This clonotype was detected many times. The J gene is TRBJ2-3, the V gene TRBV6-6; TRBD2 matches at 10 bases. Trimming cost V 6 bases and J 2 bases; bases outside gene matches: 5. This CDR3 is built from 15 residues. Germline CDR1 reads MNHNY; CDR2 reads SVGAGI (reference sequence). The CDR3, as DNA: TGTGCCAGCAGCCTTAGCGGGAGGCCCACAGATACGCAGTATTTT. It encodes CASSLSGRPTDTQYF.

This clonotype was counted ten times or more. The V and J genes are TRBV2 and TRBJ2-7; 9 bases agree with TRBD1. Looked up from germline, CDR1 is SNHLY and CDR2 is FYNNEI. CDR3 length: 14 amino acids. V was pared by 5 bases and J by 9 bases, with 11 bases of the junction left unmatched. The DNA of the CDR3 is TGTGCCAGCAGTTCCGAGACAGGGGGTCCATGGCAGTACTTC. Protein sequence: CASSSETGGPWQYF. The variable domain in full, with the rest retrieved from reference TRBV2 and TRBJ2-7, is EPEVTQTPSHQVTQMGQEVILRCVPISNHLYFYWYRQILGQKVEFLVSFYNNEISEKSEIFDDQFSVERPDGSNFTLKIRSTKLEDSAMYFCASSSETGGPWQYFGPGTRLTVT.

This clonotype was counted at least ten times. The rearrangement uses TRBV10-1 and TRBJ1-2; D ambiguous. V shed 7 bases and J shed 8 bases, with 5 bases lying between them. The CDR3 extends over 9 amino acids. The germline gives CDR1 WNHNN, CDR2 SYGVQD (reference sequence). CDR3 loop: CASIEGYTF. CDR3 nucleotide sequence: TGCGCCAGCATAGAGGGCTACACCTTC.

This clonotype was picked up many times. The V call is TRBV29-1, the J call TRBJ1-1; TRBD1 is a possible D gene (6 bases). CDR3 length: 13 residues. Germline CDR1 is SQVTM and CDR2 is ANQGSEA. Trimming took 6 bases from V and 2 from J, leaving 13 bases between them. CDR3 in DNA: TGCAGCGTGCGGGGGCTCTTAAACACTGAAGCTTTCTTT. This codes for CSVRGLLNTEAFF.

This clonotype came up many times. The chain uses TRBV29-1 and TRBJ2-3; either TRBD1 or TRBD2 may fit D (5 bases each). In germline, CDR1 is SQVTM, CDR2 ANQGSEA. The CDR3 has 13 residues. V was pared by 3 bases and J by 2 bases, with 9 bases between. CDR3: CSVEGEFTDTQYF. In nucleotides, the CDR3 is TGCAGCGTTGAGGGGGAGTTCACAGATACGCAGTATTTT.

This clonotype is medium-sized within its sample. This sequence joins TRBV20-1 and TRBJ2-7, with TRBD2 matching 10 bases. Germline assignment: CDR1 DFQATT and CDR2 SNEGSKA (reference sequence). With V trimmed by 2 bases and J by 1 base, 17 bases remained unmatched. This CDR3 has 19 residues. The CDR3 spells CSARISRQGTSDRSYEQYF. The DNA for the CDR3 is TGCAGTGCTAGAATCTCTCGGCAAGGGACTAGCGATCGGTCCTACGAGCAGTACTTC.

The chain is built from TRBV24-1 and TRBJ1-1, with D uncertain. The CDR3 length is 14 residues. CDR1 is KGHDR and CDR2 is SFDVKD in the germline V gene. Deletions cut 5 bases from V and 6 bases from J, with 15 bases between. CDR3 amino acids: CATSGPGPDAEAFF. As DNA, the CDR3 is TGTGCCACCAGTGGTCCAGGCCCCGACGCTGAAGCTTTCTTT.

The chain recombines TRBV2 with TRBJ1-2, with D unclear. CDR3 size: 14 residues. V lost 5 bases, J lost 6 bases, and 16 bases lay in between. CDR1 is SNHLY and CDR2 is FYNNEI in the germline V gene. The CDR3 spells CASSKNEGRDGYTF. The CDR3 bases are TGTGCCAGCAGTAAAAACGAGGGCCGCGATGGCTACACCTTC.

The chain carries TRBV7-9 and TRBJ2-7; 7 bases are a match to TRBD1. CDR3 length equals 13 residues. Germline CDR1 reads SEHNR; CDR2 reads FQNEAQ (reference sequence). V shed 6 bases and J 2 bases; nucleotides not matched to a gene: 4. The CDR3 nucleotides are TGTGCCAGCAGACACGGGACAGCCTACGAGCAGTACTTC. Protein product: CASRHGTAYEQYF.

Many counts were recorded for this clonotype. A junction end diverges from the germline sequence, so it may reflect a read error. This chain links TRBV6-6 with TRBJ2-5; the D gene is possibly TRBD2 (6 bases). This CDR3 region has 15 residues. In germline, CDR1 is MNHNY, CDR2 SVGAGI (reference sequence). The DNA for the CDR3 is TGTGCCAGCGGTGGGGGACTGGGTAACCAAGACACCCAGTACTTT. It yields the protein CASGGGLGNQDTQYF.

In its sample, this clonotype was seen many times. This chain joins TRBV29-1 and TRBJ1-2; TRBD1 matches at 7 bases. Germline trimming cut 7 bases from V and 8 bases from J; bases unmatched to any gene: 7. CDR3 size: 11 residues. Looked up from germline, CDR1 is SQVTM and CDR2 is ANQGSEA. CDR3 bases: TGCAGCGGCACAGGGGCTAGGGGCTACACCTTC. Encoded protein: CSGTGARGYTF.

In this sample, this clonotype turned up many times. One end of the junction does not line up with germline, which may come from a read error. The chain links TRBV29-1 to TRBJ2-4; tentative D call: TRBD1 (6 bases). The CDR3 has 15 amino acids. Germline V CDR1 and CDR2: SQVTM, ANQGSEA. Here the CDR3 DNA reads TGTAGTTCTAGGCCCTGGGGGCCTAGTCAAAACACCTTGTACTTT. Translating it yields CSSRPWGPSQNTLYF. Variable domain in full (rest from reference TRBV29-1 and TRBJ2-4): SAVISQKPSRDICQRGTSLTIQCQVDSQVTMMFWYRQQPGQSLTLIATANQGSEATYESGFVIDKFPISRPNLTFSTLTVSNMSPEDSSIYLCSSRPWGPSQNTLYFGAGTRLSVL.

The chain couples TRBV7-2 to TRBJ2-7; D may match TRBD1 or TRBD2 (5 bases each). V was pared by 4 bases and J by 5 bases, with 15 bases between. CDR1 is SGHTA, CDR2 FQGNSA, per germline. This CDR3 is 14 amino acids long. CDR3 sequence reads: CASSSTAQGDEQYF. CDR3 DNA sequence: TGTGCCAGCAGCTCGACGGCCCAGGGAGACGAGCAGTACTTC.

This clonotype has at least ten counts. The junction does not match germline at one end; this may be a read error. This chain links TRBV13 with TRBJ2-4, with a possible D match to TRBD1 (5 bases). Germline V gene sequence: CDR1 PRHDT, CDR2 FYEKMQ (reference sequence). The CDR3 is 12 amino acids. This chain's CDR3 is CASSRTKNTLYF. In DNA form, the CDR3 reads TGTGCCAGCTCTCGGACAAAAAACACCTTGTACTTT.

The V and J genes are TRBV12-3 or TRBV12-4 and TRBJ2-2; 11 nucleotides agree with TRBD2. Trimming cost V 8 bases and J 5 bases; bases outside gene matches: 10. The CDR3 has 16 amino acids. CDR3 DNA: TGTGCCAGCCGACTAGCGGGGACCCCGTGGACCGGGGAGCTGTTTTTT. This gives the protein CASRLAGTPWTGELFF.

By share, this clonotype ranks as medium-sized. V is TRBV13 and J is TRBJ2-7; D uncertain. Germline CDR1 is PRHDT and CDR2 is FYEKMQ (reference sequence). The V end lost 8 bases, the J end lost 10 bases, and 18 bases lay between the germline ends. The CDR3 runs to 12 residues. The CDR3: CASSLDWGEQYF. The CDR3 DNA reads TGTGCCAGCTCTCTCGACTGGGGTGAACAGTACTTC.

This clonotype has ten or more counts. The CDR3 sequence: CASSQDYGESSTDTQYF. The CDR3 DNA sequence: TGCGCCAGCAGCCAAGATTACGGGGAGTCTAGCACAGATACGCAGTATTTT. This chain connects TRBV4-3 to TRBJ2-3; the D gene is possibly TRBD2 (5 bases). This CDR3 is 17 amino acids long. V lost 0 bases and J 0 bases, leaving 13 bases between the germline ends. CDR1 and CDR2 (germline): LGHNA, YSLEER.

This clonotype appeared many times. This rearrangement joins TRBV6-2 or TRBV6-3 to TRBJ1-5, with D unresolved. The CDR3 is 14 amino acids. V was cut by 1 base and J by 6 bases, with 10 bases left in between. Germline CDR1 reads MNHEY; CDR2 reads SVGEGT. The chain's CDR3 is CASSYFRIGQPQHF. CDR3 DNA: TGTGCCAGCAGTTACTTCAGGATCGGTCAGCCCCAGCATTTT.